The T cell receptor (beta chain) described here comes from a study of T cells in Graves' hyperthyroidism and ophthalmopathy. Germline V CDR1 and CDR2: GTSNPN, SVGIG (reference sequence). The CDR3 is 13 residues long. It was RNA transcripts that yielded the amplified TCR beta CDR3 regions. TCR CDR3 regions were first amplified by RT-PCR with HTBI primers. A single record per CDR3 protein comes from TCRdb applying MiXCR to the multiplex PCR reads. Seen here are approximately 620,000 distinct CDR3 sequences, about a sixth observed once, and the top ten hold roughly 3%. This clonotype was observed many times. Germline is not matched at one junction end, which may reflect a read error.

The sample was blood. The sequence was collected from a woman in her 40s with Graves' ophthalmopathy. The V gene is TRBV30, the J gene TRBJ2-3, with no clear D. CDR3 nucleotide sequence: TGTACCTGGTGCCCCTCTGGCACAGATACGCAGTATTTT. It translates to CTWCPSGTDTQYF.